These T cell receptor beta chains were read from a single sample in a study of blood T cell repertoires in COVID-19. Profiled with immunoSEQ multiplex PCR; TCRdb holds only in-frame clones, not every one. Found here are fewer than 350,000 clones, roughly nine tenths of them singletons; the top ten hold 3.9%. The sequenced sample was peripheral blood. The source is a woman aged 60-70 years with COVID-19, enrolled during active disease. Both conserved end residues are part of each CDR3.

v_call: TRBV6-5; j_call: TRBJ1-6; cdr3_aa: CASSYGGARSSPLHF
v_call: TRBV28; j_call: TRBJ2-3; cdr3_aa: CASSSPRRGRLISSTDTQYF
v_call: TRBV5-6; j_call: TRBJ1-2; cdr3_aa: CASSLAVTGGPLRGYTF
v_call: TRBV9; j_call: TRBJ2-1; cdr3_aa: CASSVVGGEGEQFF
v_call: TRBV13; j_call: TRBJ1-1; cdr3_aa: CASRRPGGTEAFF
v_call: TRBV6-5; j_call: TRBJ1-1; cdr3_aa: CASSTTGITEAFF
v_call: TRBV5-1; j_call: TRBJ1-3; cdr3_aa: CASSLTTFSGNTIYF
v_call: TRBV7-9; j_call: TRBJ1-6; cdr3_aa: CASSLSRTGGSPLHF
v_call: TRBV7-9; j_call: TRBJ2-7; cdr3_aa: CASSLGALYEQYF
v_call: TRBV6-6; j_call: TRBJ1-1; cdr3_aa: CASSYSMGALPEAFF
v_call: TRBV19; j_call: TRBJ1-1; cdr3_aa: CASSTPGTVEAFF
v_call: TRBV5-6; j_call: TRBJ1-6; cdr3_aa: CASSLGQGNSPLHF
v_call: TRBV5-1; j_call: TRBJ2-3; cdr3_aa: CASSPEGQGAPQYF
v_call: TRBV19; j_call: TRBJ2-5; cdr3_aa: CASSTSGAQETQYF
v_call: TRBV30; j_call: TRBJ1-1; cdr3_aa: CAWTRQGQGGTEAFF
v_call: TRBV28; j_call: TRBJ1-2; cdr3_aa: CASARDRGYGYTF
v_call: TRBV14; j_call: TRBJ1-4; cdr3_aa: CASSPRTAGREKLFF
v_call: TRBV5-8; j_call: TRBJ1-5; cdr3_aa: CASSLRSNQPQHF
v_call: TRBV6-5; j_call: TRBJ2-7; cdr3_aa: CASRNRQTTYEQYF
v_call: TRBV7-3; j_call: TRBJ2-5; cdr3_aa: CASSLFGQGAWETQYF
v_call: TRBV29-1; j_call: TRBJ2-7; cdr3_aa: CSGVVRGYEQYF
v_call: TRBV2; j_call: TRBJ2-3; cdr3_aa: CASSVYSSGGLSTDTQYF
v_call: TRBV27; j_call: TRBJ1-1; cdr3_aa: CASSSSGHTEAFF
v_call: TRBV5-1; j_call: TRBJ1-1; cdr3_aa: CASKEEGALYTEAFF
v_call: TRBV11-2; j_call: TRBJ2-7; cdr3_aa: CASSLTGGTYEQYF
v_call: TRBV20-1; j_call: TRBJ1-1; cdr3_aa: CSASGPGIPNTEAFF
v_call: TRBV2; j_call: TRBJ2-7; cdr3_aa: CATGQGTYEQYF
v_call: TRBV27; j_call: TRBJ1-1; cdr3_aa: CASGTMRPPMNTEAFF
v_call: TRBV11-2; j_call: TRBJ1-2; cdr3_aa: CASSRGGRYGYTF
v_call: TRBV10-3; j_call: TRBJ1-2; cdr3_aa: CAIRGTRGYTF
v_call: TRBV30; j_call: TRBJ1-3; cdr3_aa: CAWSVGGPGNTIYF
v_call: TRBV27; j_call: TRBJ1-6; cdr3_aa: CASSDLQGFLQFYNSPLHF
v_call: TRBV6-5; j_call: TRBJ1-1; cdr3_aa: CASTPPGGGTEAFF
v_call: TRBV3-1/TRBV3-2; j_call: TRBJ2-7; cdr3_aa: CASSPSGTAFYEQYF
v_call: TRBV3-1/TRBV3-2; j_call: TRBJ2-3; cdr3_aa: CASSRPSGGARDTQYF
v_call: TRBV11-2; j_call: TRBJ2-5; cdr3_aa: CASSLEGGRRETQYF
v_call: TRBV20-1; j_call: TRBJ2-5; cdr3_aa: CSAVSQETQYF